One and the same sample provided the 31 T cell receptor beta chains below, sequenced in a study of response to subunit inactivated influenza vaccine. TCRdb used MiXCR to reprocess the RT-PCR reads, holding one entry per CDR3 protein. The top ten clones hold roughly a tenth of a sample with roughly 180,000 distinct CDR3 sequences, around a tenth of them seen once. The material sequenced was non-naive T cells sorted from PBMCs, taken on the day of vaccination. The origin of the receptors is a man aged 50-59 years who received an inactivated influenza vaccine.

This clonotype appeared many times. This chain uses TRBV4-2 with TRBJ2-7, with TRBD2 matching over 8 bases. Germline V lookup: CDR1 LGHNA, CDR2 YNFKEQ. Losses at the gene ends were 2 bases for V and 4 bases for J; bases not matched to a gene: 7. The CDR3 has 15 amino acids. The CDR3 DNA reads as TGTGCCAGCAGCCAACCCGGGACTAGAGGTTACGAGCAGTACTTC. It specifies CASSQPGTRGYEQYF.

This clonotype was counted many times. The gene calls are TRBV9 and TRBJ2-3, with D unclear. The V end was cut by 8 bases, the J end by 5 bases, with 21 bases between. The CDR3 has 15 amino acids. Germline CDR1 reads SGDLS; CDR2 reads YYNGEE. The chain's CDR3 is CASASGPWSQDTQYF. Written as DNA, the CDR3 is TGTGCCAGTGCATCGGGCCCCTGGTCGCAAGATACGCAGTATTTT.

This clonotype was counted many times. The chain is built from TRBV2 and TRBJ2-7; 10 bases fit TRBD1. The germline V gene has CDR1 SNHLY and CDR2 FYNNEI. The CDR3 runs to 14 residues. V shed 5 bases, J shed 3 bases, and the junction held 4 bases outside the gene matches. In nucleotides, the CDR3 is TGTGCCAGCAGTTGGGACAGGGGCGACTACGAGCAGTACTTC. Amino acids: CASSWDRGDYEQYF.

V and J are TRBV11-2 and TRBJ2-1; D is possibly TRBD2 (5 bases). Germline V gene lookup returns CDR1 SGHAT and CDR2 FQNNGV. The CDR3 is made up of 15 amino acids. V was trimmed by 5 bases and J by 2 bases, leaving 13 bases between them. CDR3 sequence (DNA): TGTGCCAGCAGCATAAATCTAGCAGCCTACAATGAGCAGTTCTTC. As protein: CASSINLAAYNEQFF.

This chain joins TRBV7-9 and TRBJ2-5, with 11 nucleotides matching TRBD2. This CDR3 comprises 14 residues. V dropped 5 bases and J dropped 5; count of bases not matched to a gene: 4. Germline V gives CDR1 SEHNR, CDR2 FQNEAQ (reference sequence). The CDR3 loop is CASSPGLAVETQYF. CDR3 DNA: TGTGCCAGCAGCCCGGGACTAGCGGTGGAGACCCAGTACTTC.

The table lists this clonotype with a count of one. The chain is built from TRBV4-2 and TRBJ2-1; 9 nucleotides line up with TRBD1. Trimming cost V 1 base and J 9 bases; bases outside gene matches: 13. CDR3 length equals 17 residues. Germline assignment: CDR1 LGHNA and CDR2 YNFKEQ. CDR3 in amino acids: CASSQADRGAFSGEQFF. The CDR3 coding sequence is TGTGCCAGCAGCCAAGCTGACAGGGGGGCCTTTTCTGGTGAGCAGTTCTTC.

V is TRBV2 and J is TRBJ2-3, with no clear D. V dropped 6 bases and J dropped 2 bases, with 12 bases sitting between them. This CDR3 has 14 residues. Germline CDR1 and CDR2: SNHLY and FYNNEI. The CDR3 sequence: CASSETPTTDTQYF. DNA for the CDR3: TGTGCCAGCAGCGAAACCCCGACCACAGATACGCAGTATTTT.

This clonotype appeared a few times. J is TRBJ1-5 and V is TRBV5-4; 9 nucleotides match TRBD1. Germline CDR1 and CDR2: SGHNT and YYREEE (reference sequence). V gave up 5 bases and J gave up 5 bases; unmatched junction bases: 2. This CDR3 region has 13 residues. CDR3 residues: CASSRQGDQPQHF. The CDR3 bases are TGTGCCAGCAGTCGACAGGGGGATCAGCCCCAGCATTTT.

The table lists this clonotype with a few counts. The chain employs TRBV5-4 and TRBJ2-3; D call uncertain. The germline CDR1 and CDR2 sequences are SGHNT and YYREEE (reference sequence). V gave up 2 bases and J gave up 5 bases, with 6 bases separating them. The CDR3 has 12 amino acids. CDR3 residues: CASSFFLDTQYF. The CDR3 bases are TGTGCCAGCAGCTTTTTCTTAGATACGCAGTATTTT.

This clonotype was picked up many times. This chain joins TRBV4-2 and TRBJ1-2; no reliable D call. V lost 4 bases and J 0 bases, leaving 12 bases between the germline ends. Germline values: CDR1 LGHNA, CDR2 YNFKEQ. CDR3 size: 15 residues. The CDR3 here is CASSREVAANYGYTF. The CDR3, as DNA: TGTGCCAGCAGCCGAGAAGTGGCAGCTAACTATGGCTACACCTTC.

V is TRBV7-2 and J is TRBJ1-1, with D hard to call. V lost 1 base, J lost 0 bases, and 9 bases lay in between. The CDR3 is 15 residues long. CDR1 SGHTA and CDR2 FQGNSA come from the germline V gene. This chain's CDR3 is CASSLDLRLNTEAFF. CDR3 DNA: TGTGCCAGCAGCTTAGATTTGAGATTGAACACTGAAGCTTTCTTT.

The sample holds a few counts of this clonotype. The chain joins TRBV6-1 to TRBJ2-1; 7 positions agree with TRBD1. CDR1 is MNHNS and CDR2 is SASEGT in the germline V gene. V shed 2 bases, J shed 10 bases, and the junction held 5 bases outside the gene matches. The CDR3 runs 13 residues. DNA of the CDR3: TGTGCCAGCAGTGAATTTAGGGGGCCGGAGCAGTTCTTC. Its protein is CASSEFRGPEQFF.

The chain combines TRBV2 with TRBJ2-1, with D maybe TRBD2 (7 bases). V shed 11 bases and J shed 3 bases, with 20 bases lying between them. Germline assignment: CDR1 SNHLY and CDR2 FYNNEI. The CDR3 has 15 residues. The CDR3 DNA reads TGTGCCTCCTCCCGAGGGGGGGCCTACTACAATGAGCAGTTCTTC. This translates into CASSRGGAYYNEQFF.

The DNA of the CDR3 is TGCAGTGCTAGAGATACCGGAGAGGGAGTGGGTTACGAGCAGTACTTC. Translation: CSARDTGEGVGYEQYF. The rearrangement joins TRBV20-1 to TRBJ2-7; a possible D gene is TRBD2 (5 bases). The length of the CDR3 is 16 residues. Germline V gives CDR1 DFQATT, CDR2 SNEGSKA (reference sequence). The V gene lost 0 bases and the J gene lost 4 bases, with 19 bases spanning the gap.

This clonotype appeared a few times. This chain uses TRBV4-2 with TRBJ2-3; possibly TRBD2 for D (5 bases). Germline loops: CDR1 LGHNA, CDR2 YNFKEQ. The CDR3 runs 11 residues. The V end was cut by 1 base, the J end by 12 bases, with 8 bases between. In nucleotides, the CDR3 is TGTGCCAGCAGCCAAGGAGGGTCTCAGTATTTT. It is translated as CASSQGGSQYF.

V is TRBV24-1 and J is TRBJ1-1; D is undetermined. V dropped 4 bases and J dropped 10 bases, with 18 bases sitting between them. CDR3 length: 14 residues. Germline V gene lookup returns CDR1 KGHDR and CDR2 SFDVKD. CDR3 in DNA: TGTGCCACCAGTGAGGCCGGGCCGGTAGCGAGAGCTTTCTTT. It encodes CATSEAGPVARAFF.

This clonotype was seen many times. The chain couples TRBV15 to TRBJ2-5; TRBD1 matches 7 bases. Germline V gene data show CDR1 as LNHNV and CDR2 as YYDKDF (reference sequence). V lost 2 bases to trimming and J lost 4 bases; unmatched junction nucleotides: 4. The CDR3 extends over 14 amino acids. Here the CDR3 DNA reads TGTGCCACCAGCAGACGGACAGGAGGAGAGACCCAGTACTTC. Its protein product is CATSRRTGGETQYF.

The chain uses TRBV7-2 and TRBJ2-5; 8 positions agree with TRBD2. The trim removed 3 bases at V and 5 bases at J, leaving 11 bases unmatched. This CDR3 is built from 16 residues. The germline V gene encodes CDR1 SGHTA and CDR2 FQGNSA. The CDR3 sequence: CASSFGVAGRGETQYF. The CDR3 DNA follows: TGTGCCAGCAGCTTCGGTGTAGCGGGGCGGGGGGAGACCCAGTACTTC. The full variable domain, with the rest looked up from reference TRBV7-2 and TRBJ2-5, is GAGVSQSPSNKVTEKGKDVELRCDPISGHTALYWYRQSLGQGLEFLIYFQGNSAPDKSGLPSDRFSAERTGGSVSTLTIQRTQQEDSAVYLCASSFGVAGRGETQYFGPGTRLLVL.

This clonotype has a handful of counts. The chain is built from TRBV28 and TRBJ1-4; D is uncertain. The V gene lost 7 bases and the J gene lost 8 bases, with 14 bases spanning the gap. CDR1 and CDR2 (germline): MDHEN, SYDVKM. This CDR3 has 13 residues. CDR3 sequence: CASMVHSMEKLFF. The CDR3 DNA reads TGTGCCAGCATGGTTCACAGCATGGAAAAACTGTTTTTT.

This clonotype was picked up many times. V gene TRBV28 combines with J gene TRBJ2-5; possibly TRBD2 for D (5 bases). The CDR3 is 17 amino acids. V dropped 1 base and J dropped 5 bases, with 20 bases sitting between them. CDR1 is MDHEN and CDR2 is SYDVKM in the germline V gene. CDR3 sequence (DNA): TGTGCCAGCAGTTTATCACGACTTCTTGGGAGCTGGGAGACCCAGTACTTC. Amino acid sequence: CASSLSRLLGSWETQYF. Combining the CDR3 with reference TRBV28 and TRBJ2-5 gives the whole variable domain DVKVTQSSRYLVKRTGEKVFLECVQDMDHENMFWYRQDPGLGLRLIYFSYDVKMKEKGDIPEGYSVSREKKERFSLILESASTNQTSMYLCASSLSRLLGSWETQYFGPGTRLLVL.

This clonotype was found a few times. The V and J genes are TRBV5-6 and TRBJ1-5; perhaps TRBD1 as D (5 bases). Trimming pared 1 base from V and 3 bases from J, leaving 14 bases between. The germline gives CDR1 SGHDT, CDR2 YYEEEE. CDR3 length equals 16 residues. The CDR3 coding sequence is TGTGCCAGCAGCTTGTGGTGGAAGGGGACCAATCAGCCCCAGCATTTT. Its translation is CASSLWWKGTNQPQHF.

V gene TRBV7-2 combines with J gene TRBJ1-5; 9 bases are shared with TRBD1. Unmatched junction bases numbered 2, after V lost 5 bases and J lost 0 bases. CDR3 length: 15 amino acids. CDR1 is SGHTA and CDR2 is FQGNSA in the germline V gene. CDR3 loop: CASSGQGNSNQPQHF. The CDR3 coding sequence is TGTGCCAGCAGCGGACAGGGGAATAGCAATCAGCCCCAGCATTTT.

There are a few counts of this clonotype. The chain carries TRBV11-2 and TRBJ2-1, with 9 bases matching TRBD2. This CDR3 region has 18 residues. Trimming took 2 bases from V and 1 from J; bases not matched to a gene: 9. Germline-derived CDR1 and CDR2 are SGHAT and FQNNGV. Here the CDR3 DNA reads TGTGCCAGCAGCTTAAGACTAGCGGATTACCTATCCTACAATGAGCAGTTCTTC. Translation gives CASSLRLADYLSYNEQFF. Complete variable domain (other parts from reference TRBV11-2 and TRBJ2-1): EAGVAQSPRYKIIEKRQSVAFWCNPISGHATLYWYQQILGQGPKLLIQFQNNGVVDDSQLPKDRFSAERLKGVDSTLKIQPAKLEDSAVYLCASSLRLADYLSYNEQFFGPGTRLTVL.

Many counts were recorded for this clonotype. This sequence joins TRBV5-1 and TRBJ2-1, with D perhaps TRBD1 (6 bases). This CDR3 has 15 residues. Germline assignment: CDR1 SGHRS and CDR2 YFSETQ. The ends were cut back, 1 base at V and 5 bases at J, with 13 bases in the middle. The CDR3 DNA reads as TGCGCCAGCAGCTTGTCGAGGGGGATTAACAATGAGCAGTTCTTC. Translation: CASSLSRGINNEQFF.

This clonotype was detected only a few times. This chain uses TRBV28 with TRBJ2-7, with TRBD1 matching over 7 bases. V dropped 5 bases and J dropped 9; count of bases not matched to a gene: 22. Germline CDR1 MDHEN, CDR2 SYDVKM. This CDR3 contains 17 residues. CDR3 loop: CASSPPGTGTANLGQYF. CDR3 nucleotides: TGTGCCAGCAGTCCTCCCGGCACCGGGACAGCGAACCTGGGGCAGTACTTC.

This clonotype was detected a few times. The genes are TRBV18 and TRBJ2-7; 8 nucleotides match TRBD2. The germline gives CDR1 KGHSH, CDR2 LQKENI. V lost 3 bases to trimming and J lost 2 bases; unmatched junction nucleotides: 6. The CDR3 totals 15 residues. CDR3: CASSPKRESTYEQYF. Here the CDR3 DNA reads TGTGCCAGCTCACCCAAGCGGGAGAGCACCTACGAGCAGTACTTC.

This clonotype was counted a few times. The chain links TRBV6-1 to TRBJ1-1; 10 nucleotides line up with TRBD1. Germline assignment: CDR1 MNHNS and CDR2 SASEGT. The CDR3 extends over 13 amino acids. The V gene end was trimmed by 2 bases and the J gene end by 11 bases; junction bases not matched to a gene: 5. The CDR3 DNA follows: TGTGCCAGCAGTGAAATAGGACAGGGGGTTGCTTTCTTT. This codes for CASSEIGQGVAFF.

The rearrangement joins TRBV20-1 to TRBJ2-7; the D is unclear. V was trimmed by 1 base and J by 5 bases, leaving 9 bases between them. The CDR3 runs 12 residues. Germline assignment: CDR1 DFQATT and CDR2 SNEGSKA (reference sequence). Here the CDR3 reads CSARAVKHEQYF. The CDR3 DNA is TGCAGTGCTAGAGCGGTAAAGCACGAGCAGTACTTC.

This clonotype was observed a few times. The chain uses TRBV7-9 and TRBJ2-7; D is unresolved. Trimming removed 5 bases from V and 3 bases from J, with 14 bases in between. The germline V gene encodes CDR1 SEHNR and CDR2 FQNEAQ (reference sequence). The CDR3 totals 14 residues. CDR3 nucleotide sequence: TGTGCCAGCAGCGGGCCCATGGCCATCTACGAGCAGTACTTC. It codes for CASSGPMAIYEQYF.

Details on this clonotype: At one of its ends the junction is not consistent with the germline gene, which may arise from a read error. The rearrangement joins TRBV7-7 to TRBJ2-3; perhaps TRBD2 as D (7 bases). The germline CDR1 and CDR2 sequences are SSHAT and FNYEAQ (reference sequence). CDR3 length equals 16 residues. This CDR3 is CASSLSSTGGRDTQYF. The CDR3 bases are TGTGCTAGCAGCTTAAGTTCAACGGGGGGCCGAGATACGCAGTATTTT.

This clonotype showed up many times. This CDR3 is CASSPERGVSTDTQYF. The CDR3 nucleotides read TGTGCCAGCAGCCCGGAGCGGGGGGTTAGCACAGATACGCAGTATTTT. The rearrangement joins TRBV7-2 to TRBJ2-3, with 9 bases aligning to TRBD2. Germline CDR1 and CDR2: SGHTA and FQGNSA. V shed 5 bases and J 0 bases; nucleotides not matched to a gene: 6. This CDR3 contains 16 residues.